These T cell receptor beta chains were read from a single sample in a study of response to subunit inactivated influenza vaccine. TCRdb independently ran MiXCR on the RT-PCR reads; one entry per CDR3 protein. Of around 320,000 distinct CDR3 sequences in the sample, 22% were seen once. The specimen was PBMCs from blood, collected roughly 20 months after vaccination. These receptors originate from a man in his fifties or sixties who received an inactivated influenza vaccine. The CDR3 runs from the conserved cysteine through the conserved F or W. A D gene is named only where the DNA matches it firmly. Size values are once, few and many counts, or a class for expanded clones, and some rows have none.

.	.	TRBV11-2	CASSLDGRGPLGSSYNEQFF
.	.	TRBV11-3	CASGAGETTEAFF
.	.	TRBV28	CASSWAQSEEKLFF
TRBD1	.	TRBV7-8	CASSLRGQVSYEQYF
TRBD1	few	TRBV5-5	CASSPGQRGNIQYF
TRBD2	.	TRBV7-6	CASSLAPGLAVSYEQYF
TRBD1	few	TRBV12-3/TRBV12-4	CASSLIFGQGPISTDTQYF
.	many	TRBV2	CASSVEETQYF
.	few	TRBV19	CASRDPLGTGELFF
.	.	TRBV6-1	CASSPSTRYGYTF
.	few	TRBV4-3	CASSQGVTGDTQYF
TRBD2	.	TRBV7-9	CASSDRLAGYNEQFF
.	.	TRBV5-1	CASSLDPGVPLNTEAFF
.	few	TRBV7-9	CASSSLLEDTQYF
.	many	TRBV20-1	CSARPGGGPSNEKLFF
.	.	TRBV5-1	CASSFGENIQYF
.	.	TRBV5-1	CASSRTVHEQFF
TRBD2	many	TRBV18	CASSPPTSGRTDTQYF
TRBD2	.	TRBV24-1	CATSDPKTSEQYNEQFF
TRBD1	few	TRBV4-1	CASSQEDRETQYF
.	.	TRBV20-1	CSASGTSTDTQYF
.	few	TRBV20-1	CSAMDSINYEQYF
TRBD1	.	TRBV5-1	CASSREGQSYEQYF
.	few	TRBV27	CASSPLIRPETQYF
.	few	TRBV7-6	CASSLYIEGVGETQYF
.	.	TRBV5-1	CASSSEGSGANVLTF
.	.	TRBV10-1	CASGDRETQYF
.	.	TRBV14	CASSRWYNEQFF
TRBD1	.	TRBV7-2	CASSLEDRGPPQHF
.	many	TRBV6-2/TRBV6-3	CASSAAGHLNTEAFF
TRBD2	.	TRBV28	CASSGLAGGRRLSSYNEQFF
.	.	TRBV18	CASSPRQAGLGADTQYF
.	.	TRBV12-3/TRBV12-4	CASARGTYGYTF
.	.	TRBV27	CASSLPGAANTGELFF
.	few	TRBV10-3	CAISESNFRLGTEAFF
TRBD1	many	TRBV4-3	CASSQDSGGVQPQHF
.	few	TRBV19	CASTSDGETQYF
TRBD1	few	TRBV9	CASSSQVGDRAYNEQFF
.	few	TRBV29-1	CSANRQGGNEQFF
.	.	TRBV12-3/TRBV12-4	CASSKSSAAEAFF
TRBD2	few	TRBV11-2	CASSLNWPSGGARLDTQYF